This TCR beta chain was sequenced in a study of regulatory T cells in long-lasting Graves disease. The overall study: More than 5 years of antithyroid drugs with positive TSH receptor antibodies defined persistent Graves' disease. Findings and caveats of the study: Rather than thyroid tissue, only peripheral blood underwent study. Fewer public clonotypes were shared by new patients (around 970) than by persistent patients (around 2,800). When disease was persistent, TRBV28, TRBJ1-2 and TRBJ2-5 were the favored segments.

Turning to this clonotype: Antigen unknown.

This CDR3 has 12 amino acids. Trimming took off 5 bases at V and 4 bases at J, with 9 bases between the two ends. Germline V CDR1 and CDR2: SGHDN, FVKESK. To make TCR beta libraries, researchers used iRepertoire HTBI primers and Arm-PCR of CDR3 regions. From the multiplex PCR reads, TCRdb called clonotypes with MiXCR, one entry per CDR3 protein. Among more than 300,000 distinct CDR3 sequences listed, roughly a fifth were seen once. Stated time point: persistent/refractory GD, antithyroid drugs over 5 years with positive TRAb. Construction of the TCR library relied on RNA isolated from PBMCs. This TCR was sampled from a female donor with Graves disease. The material sequenced was peripheral blood mononuclear cells (PBMCs), taken when the disease was refractory, from a patient treated with antithyroid drugs. The V and J genes are TRBV14 and TRBJ2-7; D possibly corresponds to TRBD1 (6 bases). CDR3 nucleotide sequence: TGTGCCAGCAGCAGACAGGCTTACGAGCAGTACTTC. Its protein product is CASSRQAYEQYF.